The 29 T cell receptor beta chains below were found in one sample sequenced in a study of blood T cell repertoires in COVID-19. The repertoire was sequenced with immunoSEQ multiplex PCR; TCRdb's copy has only in-frame clones and lacks some. The data contain 200,000 to 250,000 clones, approximately 80% of them singletons. Sequencing used peripheral blood. The receptors derive from a woman between 45 and 65 years old with acute or convalescent COVID-19.

The CDR3 here is CASGLVPGLAGLNEQFF. The DNA for the CDR3 is TGTGCTAGTGGTTTGGTCCCGGGACTAGCGGGATTGAATGAGCAGTTCTTC. The chain employs TRBV12-5 and TRBJ2-1; 13 bases map to TRBD2. Germline V gives CDR1 LGHNT, CDR2 FRNRAP. The CDR3 is 17 amino acids. Trimming cost V 0 bases and J 7 bases; bases outside gene matches: 6.

V is TRBV7-6 and J is TRBJ1-1, with TRBD1 identical over 8 bases. Germline lookup yields CDR1 SGHVS and CDR2 FNYEAQ. Germline trimming cut 4 bases from V and 1 base from J; bases unmatched to any gene: 5. This CDR3 comprises 15 residues. The CDR3 coding sequence is TGTGCCAGCAGCTACTCAGGGGGCGGGAACACTGAAGCTTTCTTT. This encodes CASSYSGGGNTEAFF.

The J gene is TRBJ2-4, the V gene TRBV7-2, with D perhaps matching TRBD1 (5 bases). The CDR3 covers 13 residues. V lost 6 bases to trimming and J lost 5 bases, with 11 bases between them. Germline V gives CDR1 SGHTA, CDR2 FQGNSA. This chain's CDR3 is CASRITGENIQYF. The CDR3 bases are TGTGCCAGCAGGATCACAGGTGAAAACATTCAGTACTTC.

J is TRBJ1-2 and V is TRBV19; TRBD1 agrees at 7 bases. Trimming cost V 10 bases and J 6 bases; bases outside gene matches: 20. Per the germline V gene, CDR1 is LNHDA and CDR2 is SQIVND (reference sequence). This CDR3 has 16 amino acids. CDR3 in amino acids: CATRTGVQSLSDGYTF. The CDR3, as DNA: TGTGCCACCCGAACAGGGGTTCAATCGCTCTCGGATGGCTACACCTTC.

The V and J genes are TRBV7-8 and TRBJ2-5; 11 nucleotides agree with TRBD2. Germline trimming cut 7 bases from V and 5 bases from J; bases unmatched to any gene: 12. Germline V gene sequence: CDR1 SGHVS, CDR2 FQNEAQ. The CDR3 contains 16 residues. The CDR3 loop reads CASTLGSGGARETQYF. For the CDR3, the DNA is TGTGCCAGCACCTTGGGTAGCGGGGGGGCCAGGGAGACCCAGTACTTC. Combining the CDR3 with reference TRBV7-8 and TRBJ2-5 gives the whole variable domain GAGVSQSPRYKVAKRGQDVALRCDPISGHVSLFWYQQALGQGPEFLTYFQNEAQLDKSGLPSDRFFAERPEGSVSTLKIQRTQQEDSAVYLCASTLGSGGARETQYFGPGTRLLVL.

This rearrangement joins TRBV28 to TRBJ2-7; 8 bases match TRBD1. V was pared by 3 bases and J by 5 bases, with 6 bases of the junction left unmatched. Germline V lookup: CDR1 MDHEN, CDR2 SYDVKM. CDR3 length: 14 residues. CDR3 in amino acids: CASSFAGGRDEQYF. As DNA, the CDR3 is TGTGCCAGCAGTTTCGCAGGGGGCCGCGACGAGCAGTACTTC.

The chain employs TRBV27 and TRBJ2-7; 10 nucleotides align to TRBD2. J lost 1 base, V lost 5 bases, and 5 bases had no gene match. This CDR3 region has 15 residues. Germline CDR1 and CDR2: MNHEY and SMNVEV (reference sequence). This CDR3 is CASSTWTSGSYEQYF. The CDR3 DNA sequence: TGTGCCAGCAGTACCTGGACTAGCGGTTCCTACGAGCAGTACTTC.

The chain employs TRBV19 and TRBJ2-7, with 7 bases aligning to TRBD1. V shed 5 bases and J 3 bases; nucleotides not matched to a gene: 10. Germline CDR1 reads LNHDA; CDR2 reads SQIVND (reference sequence). The CDR3 extends over 15 amino acids. CDR3 residues: CASSARGQINYEQYF. CDR3 DNA sequence: TGTGCCAGTAGTGCTAGGGGACAGATAAACTACGAGCAGTACTTC.

This clone was counted between two and nine times. CDR3 residues: CASRGQTPGQPQHF. CDR3 nucleotides: TGTGCCAGCAGGGGACAGACCCCTGGTCAGCCCCAGCATTTT. The chain joins TRBV27 to TRBJ1-5, with TRBD1 identical over 7 bases. CDR1 and CDR2 (germline): MNHEY, SMNVEV (reference sequence). The CDR3 extends over 14 amino acids. V was pared by 6 bases and J by 6 bases, with 8 bases of the junction left unmatched.

V gene TRBV7-3 combines with J gene TRBJ2-7; 7 bases map to TRBD1. This CDR3 is built from 14 residues. V shed 5 bases and J 0 bases; nucleotides not matched to a gene: 4. Germline-derived CDR1 and CDR2 are SGHTA and FQGTGA. The CDR3 DNA reads TGTGCCAGCAGCAGGGACAGCCTCTCCTACGAGCAGTACTTC. This gives the protein CASSRDSLSYEQYF.

The genes are TRBV18 and TRBJ2-1; D is unclear. V was cut by 8 bases and J by 4 bases, with 9 bases left in between. CDR1 and CDR2 from the germline V gene are KGHSH and LQKENI. This CDR3 is 12 amino acids long. CDR3 sequence (DNA): TGTGCCAGCACCATCGGGTACAATGAGCAGTTCTTC. It is translated as CASTIGYNEQFF.

This chain links TRBV7-2 with TRBJ1-3; tentatively, D is TRBD1 (6 bases). V gave up 6 bases and J gave up 0 bases, with 6 bases separating them. The CDR3 runs 13 residues. Germline CDR1 is SGHTA and CDR2 is FQGNSA. CDR3 amino acids: CASRGGSGNTIYF. The DNA for the CDR3 is TGTGCCAGCAGAGGGGGCTCTGGAAACACCATATATTTT. The whole variable domain, filled in from reference TRBV7-2 and TRBJ1-3, reads GAGVSQSPSNKVTEKGKDVELRCDPISGHTALYWYRQSLGQGLEFLIYFQGNSAPDKSGLPSDRFSAERTGGSVSTLTIQRTQQEDSAVYLCASRGGSGNTIYFGEGSWLTVV.

This rearrangement joins TRBV6-5 to TRBJ2-1; 8 bases match TRBD1. In germline, CDR1 is MNHEY, CDR2 SVGAGI. CDR3 length equals 11 residues. The J segment lost 16 bases and the V segment lost 4 bases, leaving 6 bases of the junction unmatched. The CDR3: CASSSRDRSFF. The CDR3 DNA is TGTGCCAGCAGTTCCCGGGACAGGTCCTTCTTC.

The gene calls are TRBV4-1 and TRBJ2-3; tentative D call: TRBD2 (6 bases). Germline V gene lookup returns CDR1 MGHRA and CDR2 YSYEKL. The CDR3 has 14 amino acids. Trimming took off 0 bases at V and 6 bases at J, with 10 bases between the two ends. Written as DNA, the CDR3 is TGCGCCAGCAGCCAAGATCCGAGCGGGGATACGCAGTATTTT. Translated, it gives CASSQDPSGDTQYF.

This clone appeared a single time. This chain uses TRBV18 with TRBJ1-4; tentatively, D is TRBD1 (5 bases). The CDR3 spans 16 residues. Trimming cost V 4 bases and J 0 bases, with 12 bases left between them. CDR1 and CDR2 from the germline V gene are KGHSH and LQKENI. The DNA for the CDR3 is TGTGCCAGCTCACTCAGGGAGGTGGCAACTAATGAAAAACTGTTTTTT. Translation: CASSLREVATNEKLFF. The whole variable domain, filled in from reference TRBV18 and TRBJ1-4, reads NAGVMQNPRHLVRRRGQEARLRCSPMKGHSHVYWYRQLPEEGLKFMVYLQKENIIDESGMPKERFSAEFPKEGPSILRIQQVVRGDSAAYFCASSLREVATNEKLFFGSGTQLSVL.

The CDR3 loop is CASRWDSQSSYEQYF. The CDR3 coding sequence is TGTGCCAGCAGATGGGACAGCCAGAGCTCCTACGAGCAGTACTTC. The chain couples TRBV7-2 to TRBJ2-7, with 7 bases lining up with TRBD1. The ends lost 6 bases at V and 0 bases at J; junction bases unmatched: 8. CDR1 is SGHTA, CDR2 FQGNSA, per germline. The CDR3 has 15 amino acids.

The chain links TRBV4-1 to TRBJ2-7, with D perhaps matching TRBD2 (7 bases). This CDR3 contains 15 residues. Germline CDR1 is MGHRA and CDR2 is YSYEKL. Trimming shortened V by 0 bases and J by 2 bases, and 11 bases separated the two germline ends. DNA for the CDR3: TGCGCCAGCAGCCAAGACGGAGGGGGGGCCTACGAGCAGTACTTC. This encodes CASSQDGGGAYEQYF.

V is TRBV28 and J is TRBJ2-1, with 9 positions matching TRBD2. The CDR3 consists of 14 residues. Germline V lookup: CDR1 MDHEN, CDR2 SYDVKM. The J segment lost 5 bases and the V segment lost 3 bases, leaving 2 bases of the junction unmatched. CDR3 residues: CASSLGLAHNEQFF. Here the CDR3 DNA reads TGTGCCAGCAGTTTGGGACTAGCCCACAATGAGCAGTTCTTC. Combining the CDR3 with reference TRBV28 and TRBJ2-1 gives the whole variable domain DVKVTQSSRYLVKRTGEKVFLECVQDMDHENMFWYRQDPGLGLRLIYFSYDVKMKEKGDIPEGYSVSREKKERFSLILESASTNQTSMYLCASSLGLAHNEQFFGPGTRLTVL.

The J gene is TRBJ2-3, the V gene TRBV3-1 (or the pseudogene TRBV3-2); the D gene is possibly TRBD2 (6 bases). The CDR3 is 17 amino acids. Germline CDR1 and CDR2: LGHDT and YNNKEL (reference sequence). The V end lost 5 bases, the J end lost 1 base, and 19 bases lay between the germline ends. Here the CDR3 reads CASSTDPTSYGTDTQYF. The CDR3 DNA is TGTGCCAGCAGCACGGACCCAACTAGCTACGGCACAGATACGCAGTATTTT.

The rearrangement joins TRBV7-2 to TRBJ2-5, with 10 bases fitting TRBD2. With V trimmed by 4 bases and J by 2 bases, 10 bases remained unmatched. CDR1 and CDR2 from the germline V gene are SGHTA and FQGNSA. The CDR3 sequence is 17 residues long. The CDR3 DNA is TGTGCCAGCAGCTCCTCCTTTACTAGCGGGGTACAAGAGACCCAGTACTTC. Amino acids: CASSSSFTSGVQETQYF.

This chain uses TRBV3-1 (or the pseudogene TRBV3-2) with TRBJ2-7; 16 bases match TRBD2. With V trimmed by 1 base and J by 7 bases, 4 bases remained unmatched. Germline loops: CDR1 LGHDT, CDR2 YNNKEL (reference sequence). This CDR3 contains 16 residues. The CDR3 DNA follows: TGTGCCAGCAGCCAAGCGGGGGGACTAGCGGGAGGGGAGCAGTACTTC. Protein: CASSQAGGLAGGEQYF.

V gene TRBV6-5 combines with J gene TRBJ2-7; D may be TRBD1 (6 bases). The ends were cut back, 8 bases at V and 2 bases at J, with 10 bases in the middle. Germline loops: CDR1 MNHEY, CDR2 SVGAGI. The CDR3 covers 12 residues. As DNA, the CDR3 is TGTGCCAGCTCTGGGGGCCCCTACGAGCAGTACTTC. Amino acid sequence: CASSGGPYEQYF.

This clone has more than one count but fewer than ten. V usage is TRBV27 and J usage is TRBJ1-5; D possibly corresponds to TRBD1 (5 bases). Trimming removed 0 bases from V and 2 bases from J, with 8 bases in between. This CDR3 has 15 amino acids. Per the germline V gene, CDR1 is MNHEY and CDR2 is SMNVEV (reference sequence). The DNA for the CDR3 is TGTGCCAGCAGTTTATCGGGGCTTGGCAATCAGCCCCAGCATTTT. This codes for CASSLSGLGNQPQHF.

The chain is built from TRBV19 and TRBJ1-2; 8 bases agree with TRBD1. The ends lost 5 bases at V and 3 bases at J; junction bases unmatched: 5. The V gene's germline CDR1 is LNHDA and CDR2 SQIVND (reference sequence). The CDR3 has 14 residues. CDR3 bases: TGTGCCAGTAGTGCTCAACAGGGGGACTATGGCTACACCTTC. Translation: CASSAQQGDYGYTF. Supplemented by reference TRBV19 and TRBJ1-2, the full variable domain reads DGGITQSPKYLFRKEGQNVTLSCEQNLNHDAMYWYRQDPGQGLRLIYYSQIVNDFQKGDIAEGYSVSREKKESFPLTVTSAQKNPTAFYLCASSAQQGDYGYTFGSGTRLTVV.

The table lists this clone with a few counts. The chain uses TRBV19 and TRBJ1-1; D perhaps matches TRBD1 (6 bases). Looked up from germline, CDR1 is LNHDA and CDR2 is SQIVND (reference sequence). The ends were cut back, 6 bases at V and 3 bases at J, with 17 bases in the middle. This CDR3 spans 15 amino acids. CDR3 loop: CASSQTGTRDTEAFF. In DNA form, the CDR3 reads TGTGCCAGTAGCCAGACAGGAACGCGGGACACTGAAGCTTTCTTT.

The chain joins TRBV19 to TRBJ1-2; 8 bases agree with TRBD1. Germline values: CDR1 LNHDA, CDR2 SQIVND (reference sequence). CDR3 size: 13 residues. Losses at the gene ends were 4 bases for V and 7 bases for J; bases not matched to a gene: 5. Here the CDR3 reads CASSTSGQGGYTF. The CDR3 DNA sequence: TGTGCCAGTAGTACGAGTGGACAGGGTGGCTACACCTTC.

The sample holds a few counts of this clone. The chain couples TRBV2 to TRBJ2-2, with TRBD2 matching over 7 bases. V lost 8 bases to trimming and J lost 5 bases; unmatched junction nucleotides: 11. The germline gives CDR1 SNHLY, CDR2 FYNNEI. This CDR3 has 15 residues. The CDR3 protein is CASSPGDSGTGELFF. The CDR3 nucleotides are TGTGCCAGCTCTCCAGGAGATAGCGGGACCGGGGAGCTGTTTTTT.

This clone is a singleton in its sample. The rearrangement links TRBV4-3 to TRBJ1-1, with TRBD1 matching 8 bases. The trim removed 1 base at V and 3 bases at J, leaving 7 bases unmatched. Germline V gene lookup returns CDR1 LGHNA and CDR2 YSLEER. The CDR3 extends over 16 amino acids. In DNA, the CDR3 is TGCGCCAGCAGCCAAGCCGGACAGGGCCCGGACACTGAAGCTTTCTTT. This gives the protein CASSQAGQGPDTEAFF.

J is TRBJ2-5 and V is TRBV9; D call uncertain. Germline values: CDR1 SGDLS, CDR2 YYNGEE. CDR3 length equals 14 residues. V shed 0 bases and J shed 1 base, with 7 bases lying between them. CDR3 sequence: CASSVGGVQETQYF. The CDR3 bases are TGTGCCAGCAGCGTAGGTGGAGTCCAAGAGACCCAGTACTTC.